The TCR beta chain described here comes from a study of T-cell memory formation after mild COVID-19. Study as a whole: The two donors had largely donor-specific TCR clusters. The study's findings and limits: Contracting clones, day 15 to 85, had balanced CD4/CD8, and later expanders favored CD4+. Chiefly within CM and EM were the contracting CD4+ clones; CD8+ ones were within EMRA.

5'RACE primed at constant segments yielded TCR alpha and TCR beta cDNA libraries bearing sample barcodes and UMIs. TCRdb re-derived calls from the 5' RACE reads in MiXCR, one entry per CDR3 protein. The sample has approximately 190,000 distinct CDR3 sequences; about 16% are singletons. CDR3 size: 15 residues. The ends were cut back, 3 bases at V and 5 bases at J, with 13 bases in the middle. This clonotype was picked up a small number of times. The antigen is unknown. This receptor was obtained from an adult woman who had mild COVID-19 (a few samples of this study predate the infection). Cell type and time point are not known. The chain combines TRBV12-3 or TRBV12-4 with TRBJ2-2; D may be TRBD1 or TRBD2 (5 bases each). The specimen was PBMCs or a T cell subset sorted from them (not recorded which). The CDR3 region is CASSFWGSRTGELFF. Written as DNA, the CDR3 is TGTGCCAGCAGTTTTTGGGGGTCGAGGACCGGGGAGCTGTTTTTT.